Each of the 3 T cell receptor beta chains below was sequenced from the same sample in a study of OX40 agonist ivuxolimab in advanced cancers. TCRdb's copy holds only in-frame clones and misses some; the assay was immunoSEQ multiplex PCR. The data show about 86,000 clones, about 89% seen once. This specimen consisted of CD4+ or CD8+ T cells sorted from blood, obtained in a trial of the OX40 agonist ivuxolimab. The receptors originated from an adult with an advanced solid tumor such as melanoma, head and neck, liver or kidney cancer.

The chain combines TRBV27 with TRBJ2-1; no clear D gene. Trimming removed 6 bases from V and 6 bases from J, with 9 bases in between. The length of the CDR3 is 12 residues. Germline V CDR1 and CDR2: MNHEY, SMNVEV (reference sequence). The CDR3 region has the DNA TGTGCCAGCAGCCCCTCGGGCAATGAGCAGTTCTTC. Translated: CASSPSGNEQFF.

DNA for the CDR3: TGTGCCAGCTCACCCCTTGGCAACCGGGCTGAGACCCAGTACTTC. Translated, it gives CASSPLGNRAETQYF. The chain combines TRBV18 with TRBJ2-5; D call uncertain. The germline V and J ends were trimmed by 3 bases and 5 bases, with 16 bases remaining between them. CDR3 length equals 15 residues. Looked up from germline, CDR1 is KGHSH and CDR2 is LQKENI.

The V and J genes are TRBV6-1 and TRBJ1-2, with D maybe TRBD1 (5 bases). CDR3 size: 12 residues. CDR1 is MNHNS, CDR2 SASEGT, per germline. Between the trimmed V and J ends, which lost 5 bases and 3 bases, there was a span of 7 bases. In DNA, the CDR3 is TGTGCCAGCAGTCAGGGAGACTATGGCTACACCTTC. It encodes CASSQGDYGYTF.